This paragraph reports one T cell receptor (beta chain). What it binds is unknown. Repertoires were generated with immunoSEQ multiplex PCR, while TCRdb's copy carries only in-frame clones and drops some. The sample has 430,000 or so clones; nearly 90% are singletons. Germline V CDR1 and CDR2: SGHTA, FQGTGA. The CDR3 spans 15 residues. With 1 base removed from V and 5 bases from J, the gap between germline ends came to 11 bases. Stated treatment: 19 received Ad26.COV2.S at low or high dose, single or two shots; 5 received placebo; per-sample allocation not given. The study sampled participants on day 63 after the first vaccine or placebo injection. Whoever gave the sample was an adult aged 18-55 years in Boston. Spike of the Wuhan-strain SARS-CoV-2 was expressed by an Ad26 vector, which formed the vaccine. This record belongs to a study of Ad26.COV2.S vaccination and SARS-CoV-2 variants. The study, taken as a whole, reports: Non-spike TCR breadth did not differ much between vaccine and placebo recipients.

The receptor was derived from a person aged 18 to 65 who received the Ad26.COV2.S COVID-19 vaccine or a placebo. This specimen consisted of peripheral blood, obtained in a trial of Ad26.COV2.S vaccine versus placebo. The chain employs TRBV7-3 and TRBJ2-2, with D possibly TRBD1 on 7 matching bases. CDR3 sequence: CASSLKGAGTGELFF. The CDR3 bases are TGTGCCAGCAGCTTAAAGGGGGCGGGAACCGGGGAGCTGTTTTTT.